This T cell receptor beta chain came from a study of T cells in Graves' hyperthyroidism and ophthalmopathy. Study findings and constraints: Blood also held most thyroid clonotypes expanded beyond 0.001.

This clonotype was seen many times. Its antigen is currently unknown. PBMCs were derived from approximately 10 ml fresh peripheral blood. Using RNA transcripts as the source, TCR beta CDR3 regions were amplified. First-round RT-PCR with HTBI primers amplified the TCR CDR3 region. TCRdb re-derived calls from the multiplex PCR reads in MiXCR, one entry per CDR3 protein. The sample includes approximately 510,000 distinct CDR3 sequences, less than 25% seen only once; the top ten take 26%. The specimen sequenced was blood. The TCR comes from a man aged 18 to 35 with Graves' hyperthyroidism.

The CDR3 DNA reads TGTGCCAGCTCAGGGTTCGGCACTGAAGCTTTCTTT. It encodes CASSGFGTEAFF. The chain is built from TRBV2 and TRBJ1-1; D is possibly TRBD1 (5 bases). Trimming pared 8 bases from V and 4 bases from J, leaving 11 bases between. The CDR3 has 12 residues. CDR1 is SNHLY, CDR2 FYNNEI, per germline.